This section outlines one T cell receptor (beta chain) sequence together with its context. This entry is derived from a study of cytomegalovirus exposure and HLA in healthy donors. Turning to the study itself: Of all 370 or so donors who were genotyped, 75% to 90% belonged to the Caucasian-associated ancestry cluster.

Germline CDR1 is LNHNV and CDR2 is YYDKDF (reference sequence). V shed 3 bases and J shed 6 bases, with 11 bases lying between them. CDR3 size: 13 residues. A multiplex PCR was run with 60 Vbeta primers and 13 Jbeta primers. Clones were sequenced by immunoSEQ multiplex PCR, and TCRdb holds only the in-frame ones, with some missing. The sample has tens of thousands of clones, roughly 78% seen once. The chain recombines TRBV15 with TRBJ1-2; D perhaps matches TRBD1 (6 bases). The clonotype comes from a male donor in good health and CMV-seropositive. Sequences were obtained from PBMCs. The CDR3 DNA follows: TGTGCCACCAGCAGGGCACAGGGCCATGGCTACACCTTC. Translated, it gives CATSRAQGHGYTF.